These 5 T cell receptor beta chains were sequenced from one sample in a study of cytomegalovirus exposure and HLA in healthy donors. PCR involved 60 Vbeta and 13 Jbeta primers. Produced via immunoSEQ multiplex PCR; TCRdb's table is partial and in-frame only. Counted here are more than 95,000 clones, approximately 80% occurring once; the ten biggest clones make up roughly 1.3%. The sample taken for sequencing was PBMCs. The receptors shown here come from a man aged 30-40 years in good health and CMV-seronegative.

The J gene is TRBJ2-5, the V gene TRBV6-5; D may be TRBD2 (7 bases). The germline V and J ends were trimmed by 2 bases and 4 bases, with 14 bases remaining between them. This CDR3 region has 15 residues. CDR1 is MNHEY and CDR2 is SVGAGI in the germline V gene. Written as DNA, the CDR3 is TGTGCCAGCAGTTACCAGGCGGGGGCCAGAGAGACCCAGTACTTC. Protein product: CASSYQAGARETQYF.

This chain joins TRBV10-3 and TRBJ1-2, with 8 bases aligning to TRBD1. Trimming took 6 bases from V and 3 from J; bases not matched to a gene: 9. The CDR3 consists of 15 residues. The V gene's germline CDR1 is ENHRY and CDR2 SYGVKD. In DNA form, the CDR3 reads TGTGCCATCAGCCGAGGACAGGGAACGGACTATGGCTACACCTTC. Protein product: CAISRGQGTDYGYTF.

The gene calls are TRBV7-2 and TRBJ2-1, with 7 nucleotides matching TRBD2. With V trimmed by 7 bases and J by 6 bases, 9 bases remained unmatched. From germline, CDR1 is SGHTA and CDR2 FQGNSA. This CDR3 spans 14 amino acids. The CDR3 region has the DNA TGTGCCAGCACCCAGGGACCGGGGGGCAATGAGCAGTTCTTC. This encodes CASTQGPGGNEQFF.

The chain joins TRBV27 to TRBJ2-4; TRBD2 matches 10 bases. CDR1 and CDR2 (germline): MNHEY, SMNVEV (reference sequence). This CDR3 contains 16 residues. J gave up 0 bases and V 5 bases, and 4 bases lay outside the gene matches. The CDR3 DNA follows: TGTGCCAGCAGTAAGGGACTAGCGACAGCCAAAAACATTCAGTACTTC. This encodes CASSKGLATAKNIQYF.

The CDR3 spells CASSQGQGGTGELFF. CDR3 DNA sequence: TGCGCCAGCAGCCAAGGACAGGGAGGCACCGGGGAGCTGTTTTTT. This chain links TRBV4-1 with TRBJ2-2; D may be TRBD1 (7 bases). Trimming cost V 1 base and J 4 bases, with 10 bases left between them. The germline CDR1 and CDR2 sequences are MGHRA and YSYEKL. The CDR3 loop spans 15 amino acids.